Below, 2 T cell receptor beta chains from the same sample are listed, as sequenced in a study of cytomegalovirus exposure and HLA in healthy donors. Clones were sequenced by immunoSEQ multiplex PCR, and TCRdb holds only the in-frame ones, with some missing. The sample yields under 300,000 clones, approximately 83% seen once. Sample: PBMCs. The receptors were sampled from a young woman in good health and CMV-seropositive.

The CDR3 spells CASRIAGENTDTQYF. CDR3 bases: TGTGCCAGCAGAATAGCGGGAGAAAACACAGATACGCAGTATTTT. The rearrangement joins TRBV6-6 to TRBJ2-3, with TRBD2 matching over 9 bases. This CDR3 is 15 amino acids long. The V gene's germline CDR1 is MNHNY and CDR2 SVGAGI (reference sequence). Trimming removed 6 bases from V and 2 bases from J; junction bases left unmatched: 6.

This clone has a single count. This chain connects TRBV7-8 to TRBJ1-3, with 10 bases aligning to TRBD1. Unmatched junction bases numbered 3, after V lost 6 bases and J lost 7 bases. This CDR3 spans 13 amino acids. CDR1 and CDR2 (germline): SGHVS, FQNEAQ. Written as DNA, the CDR3 is TGTGCCAGCAGTCAGGACAGGGGGAACACCATATATTTT. Translating it yields CASSQDRGNTIYF.